One sample yielded the 5 T cell receptor beta chains listed below, sequenced in a study of vaccination effects on CD4 cells after COVID-19. Clones were read by immunoSEQ multiplex PCR, and TCRdb kept only the in-frame ones, dropping some. The sample lists tens of thousands of clones, over 60% seen once, with 5% to 6.5% in the top ten. The culture ran for roughly ten days, and then CD4+ T cells were isolated. SARS-CoV-2 infected the person between March and December 2020, as confirmed by PCR. Participants got two doses of BNT162b2 or mRNA-1273 vaccine. These receptors' antigens are unknown. Specimen: CD4+ T cells from PBMCs cultured without peptide, collected after COVID-19 vaccination. The receptors here all came from a human donor who had a prior SARS-CoV-2 infection.

The rearrangement uses TRBV7-3 and TRBJ2-1, with 8 nucleotides matching TRBD2. V was pared by 5 bases and J by 4 bases, with 7 bases of the junction left unmatched. This CDR3 region has 15 residues. CDR1 and CDR2 from the germline V gene are SGHTA and FQGTGA. Here the CDR3 DNA reads TGTGCCAGCAGCACGAGCGGGAGCCGGTACAATGAGCAGTTCTTC. Protein: CASSTSGSRYNEQFF.

The J gene is TRBJ1-1, the V gene TRBV9; 7 bases are a match to TRBD1. V shed 4 bases, J shed 4 bases, and the junction held 7 bases outside the gene matches. Germline CDR1 SGDLS, CDR2 YYNGEE. The CDR3 length is 14 residues. CDR3 amino acids: CASSPIGTATEAFF. The CDR3 region has the DNA TGTGCCAGCAGCCCGATAGGGACAGCCACTGAAGCTTTCTTT.

This chain connects TRBV4-2 to TRBJ2-2; 10 positions match TRBD2. Trimming took 0 bases from V and 0 from J; bases not matched to a gene: 1. CDR3 size: 17 residues. Germline V gene sequence: CDR1 LGHNA, CDR2 YNFKEQ. The CDR3 is CASSQEGTSANTGELFF. In DNA, the CDR3 is TGTGCCAGCAGCCAAGAGGGGACTAGCGCGAACACCGGGGAGCTGTTTTTT.

This chain uses TRBV12-1 with TRBJ2-2. TRBV12-1 is a documented pseudogene. The CDR3 has 15 residues. The CDR3 nucleotides are TGTGCCAGCAGCTTTGCGACGGAGAACACCGGGGAGCTGTTTTTT. Protein sequence: CASSFATENTGELFF.

This chain uses TRBV12-5 with TRBJ2-3; 8 bases agree with TRBD2. The length of the CDR3 is 17 residues. Trimming at V came to 0 bases and at J to 4 bases, leaving 9 bases not matched to a gene. From germline, CDR1 is LGHNT and CDR2 FRNRAP. As DNA, the CDR3 is TGTGCTAGTGGTTTGGTTAGCGGGAATCTAGCGGCAGATACGCAGTATTTT. It is translated as CASGLVSGNLAADTQYF.